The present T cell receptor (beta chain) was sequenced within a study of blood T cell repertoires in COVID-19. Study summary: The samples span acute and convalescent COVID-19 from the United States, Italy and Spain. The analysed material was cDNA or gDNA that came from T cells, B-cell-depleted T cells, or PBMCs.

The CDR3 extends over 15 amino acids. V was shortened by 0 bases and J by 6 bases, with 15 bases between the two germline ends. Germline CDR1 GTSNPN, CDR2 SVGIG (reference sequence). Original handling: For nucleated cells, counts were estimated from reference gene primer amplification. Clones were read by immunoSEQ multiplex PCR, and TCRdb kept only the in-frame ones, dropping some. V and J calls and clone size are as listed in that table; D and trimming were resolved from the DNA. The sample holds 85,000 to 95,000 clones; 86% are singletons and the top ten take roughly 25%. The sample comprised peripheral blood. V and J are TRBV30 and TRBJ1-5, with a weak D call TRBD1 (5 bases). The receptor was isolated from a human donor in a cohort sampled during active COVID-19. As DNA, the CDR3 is TGTGCCTGGAGTGTACCCCAGGGAGGTAGTCAGCCCCAGCATTTT. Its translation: CAWSVPQGGSQPQHF.